This T cell receptor beta chain originates from a study of T-cell memory formation after mild COVID-19 (dated by TCRdb to the early 2020s). Regarding the research as a whole: Most TCR sequence clusters were specific to one of the two donors. T-cell clones expanding and contracting after mild COVID-19 in a couple of donors were tracked by longitudinal TCRalpha and TCRbeta repertoire sequencing. The cohort was made up of two young adult volunteers, one female and one male, who were previously healthy.

Details on this clonotype: It has no known antigen specificity. No much larger clone is present one base from it, and per-base qualities are unavailable.

Clipping removes 2 bases from V and 5 bases from J, with 8 as the unmatched junction base count. There are 16 amino acids in the CDR3, from cysteine to phenylalanine inclusive. Of all the DNA, just the CDR3 is kept, 48 bases in frame from base 1. The germline V gene supplies CDR1 MGHRA and CDR2 YSYEKL. The run used an Illumina NovaSeq 6000. TCRalpha and TCRbeta cDNA libraries were constructed by 5'RACE with constant-segment primers, with sample barcodes and unique molecular identifiers being introduced. Trizol reagent was used to extract RNA from every sample. The libraries were amplified in two PCR steps, and the second step added a second sample barcode and Illumina TruSeq adapters. Sequencing of the libraries was done on an Illumina NovaSeq, producing 2 x 150 bp paired-end reads. The authors' analysis ran thus. With migec v1.2.7, reads were demultiplexed and then collapsed into UMI-guided consensus sequences. Using mixcr v2.1.11, the UMI consensuses were aligned to TRA and TRB V and J templates and assembled into clonotypes. Clonotypes were classified as expanded or contracted when called significant by both edgeR and NoisET, with noise models trained on biological replicates. edgeR calls used a false discovery rate-adjusted p below 0.01 and a log2 fold-change threshold of 1. As an exploratory analysis of dynamics, max-normalized trajectories of the 1000 most abundant clonotypes were examined by PCA with hierarchical clustering. Separately sequenced CD4+ and CD8+ repertoires were used to assign the CD4 or CD8 phenotype of responding clones. The raw public reads went through TCRdb reprocessing: fastp at Q25, MiXCR clone calling, in-frame beta chains kept. Rows matching on CDR3 protein sequence are summarized as one entry with the most common DNA and genes. None of the V and J calls come from the authors' own analysis; TCRdb made them. This sample lists around 200,000 distinct CDR3 sequences; 16% were detected once. Clones ranked in the top ten supply approximately 2% of the sample.

General conclusions and limits of the study: Contracting CD4+ clones appeared mostly in the CM and EM memory subsets, whereas CD8+ clones were enriched in EMRA. The study covered only a couple of mild cases, and larger cohorts including severe cases with pre-infection samples were considered necessary. Clones that contracted from day 15 to 85 showed balanced CD4/CD8 phenotypes, whereas a second wave of clones that expanded from day 15 to 37 leaned towards CD4+. Whether the second-wave clones peaking on day 37 were SARS-CoV-2 specific was not confirmed. Some responding clones were found in pre-infection memory, which suggests that pre-existing cross-reactive memory T cells took part in the SARS-CoV-2 response.

PBMCs were isolated by Ficoll-Paque density gradient centrifugation. The rearrangement combines TRBV4-1 with TRBJ2-3; 9 middle bases align to TRBD2. The receptor's source is an adult woman who had mild COVID-19 (a few samples of this study predate the infection). The sample titles of this study are shuffled in the database, so cell type and time point are left out; the donor was told from shared clones. Sequencing input: PBMCs or a T cell subset sorted from them (not recorded which). This receptor has the CDR3 CASSQSSGIRGDTQYF. DNA sequence: TGCGCCAGCAGCCAATCTAGCGGGATTAGGGGAGATACGCAGTATTTT.